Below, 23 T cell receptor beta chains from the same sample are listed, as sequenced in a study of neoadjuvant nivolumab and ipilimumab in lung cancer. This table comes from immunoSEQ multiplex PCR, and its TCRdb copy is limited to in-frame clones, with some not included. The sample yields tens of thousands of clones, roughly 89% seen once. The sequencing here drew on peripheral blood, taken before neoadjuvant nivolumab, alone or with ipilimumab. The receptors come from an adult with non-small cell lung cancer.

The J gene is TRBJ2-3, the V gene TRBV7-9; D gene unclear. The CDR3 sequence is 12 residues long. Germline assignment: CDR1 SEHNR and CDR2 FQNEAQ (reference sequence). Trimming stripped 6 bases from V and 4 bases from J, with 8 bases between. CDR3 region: CASSNLPDTQYF. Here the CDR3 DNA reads TGTGCCAGCAGTAATCTACCAGATACGCAGTATTTT. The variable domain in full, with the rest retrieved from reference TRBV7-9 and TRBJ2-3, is DTGVSQNPRHKITKRGQNVTFRCDPISEHNRLYWYRQTLGQGPEFLTYFQNEAQLEKSRLLSDRFSAERPKGSFSTLEIQRTEQGDSAMYLCASSNLPDTQYFGPGTRLTVL.

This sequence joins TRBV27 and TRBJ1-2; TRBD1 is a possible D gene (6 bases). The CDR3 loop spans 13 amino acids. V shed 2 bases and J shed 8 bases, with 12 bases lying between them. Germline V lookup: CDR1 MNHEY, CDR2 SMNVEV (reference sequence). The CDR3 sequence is CASSLDGGSGYTF. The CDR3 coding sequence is TGTGCCAGCAGTTTAGACGGGGGCTCGGGCTACACCTTC.

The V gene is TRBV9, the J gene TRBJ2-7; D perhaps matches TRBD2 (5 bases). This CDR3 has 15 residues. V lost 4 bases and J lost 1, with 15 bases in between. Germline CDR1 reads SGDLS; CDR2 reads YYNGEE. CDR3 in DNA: TGTGCCAGCAGCCCTCTAGCAGCGCTTTCCTACGAGCAGTACTTC. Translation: CASSPLAALSYEQYF.

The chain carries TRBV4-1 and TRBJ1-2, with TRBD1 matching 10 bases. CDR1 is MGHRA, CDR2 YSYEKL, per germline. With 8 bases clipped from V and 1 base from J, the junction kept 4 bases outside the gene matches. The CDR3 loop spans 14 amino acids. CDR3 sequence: CASRRTGGNYGYTF. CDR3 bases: TGCGCCAGCCGGAGGACAGGGGGTAACTATGGCTACACCTTC.

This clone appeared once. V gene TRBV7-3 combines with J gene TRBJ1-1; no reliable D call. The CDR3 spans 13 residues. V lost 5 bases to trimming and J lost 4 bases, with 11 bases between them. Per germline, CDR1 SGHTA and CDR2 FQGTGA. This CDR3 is CASSRRVSTEAFF. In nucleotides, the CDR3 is TGTGCCAGCAGCCGTCGGGTTTCCACTGAAGCTTTCTTT.

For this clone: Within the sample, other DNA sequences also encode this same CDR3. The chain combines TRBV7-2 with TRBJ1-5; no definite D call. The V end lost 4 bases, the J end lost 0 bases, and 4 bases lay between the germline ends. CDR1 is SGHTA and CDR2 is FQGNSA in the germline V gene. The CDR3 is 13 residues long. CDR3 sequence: CASSSGSNQPQHF. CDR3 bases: TGTGCCAGCAGCTCGGGTAGCAATCAGCCCCAGCATTTT.

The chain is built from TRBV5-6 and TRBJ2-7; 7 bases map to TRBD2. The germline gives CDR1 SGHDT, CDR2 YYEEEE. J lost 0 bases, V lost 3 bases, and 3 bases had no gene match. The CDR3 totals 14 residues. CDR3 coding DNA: TGTGCCAGCAGCTCACTAGCGAACTCCTACGAGCAGTACTTC. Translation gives CASSSLANSYEQYF.

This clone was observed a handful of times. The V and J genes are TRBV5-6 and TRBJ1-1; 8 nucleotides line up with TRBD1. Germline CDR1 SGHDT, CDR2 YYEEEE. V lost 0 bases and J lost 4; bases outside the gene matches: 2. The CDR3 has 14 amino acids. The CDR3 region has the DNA TGTGCCAGCAGCTTGGGACAGGGGACCACTGAAGCTTTCTTT. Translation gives CASSLGQGTTEAFF.

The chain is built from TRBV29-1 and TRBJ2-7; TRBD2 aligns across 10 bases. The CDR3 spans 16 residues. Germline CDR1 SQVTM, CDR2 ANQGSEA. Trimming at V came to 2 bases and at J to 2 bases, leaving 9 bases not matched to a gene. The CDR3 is CSVENSLAGAPYEQYF. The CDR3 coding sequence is TGCAGCGTTGAAAACTCTCTAGCGGGAGCACCCTACGAGCAGTACTTC.

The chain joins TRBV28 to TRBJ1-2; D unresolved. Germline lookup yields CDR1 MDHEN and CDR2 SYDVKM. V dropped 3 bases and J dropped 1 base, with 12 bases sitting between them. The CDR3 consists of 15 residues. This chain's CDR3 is CASSFGRTLNYGYTF. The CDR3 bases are TGTGCCAGCAGTTTCGGGCGGACGCTTAACTATGGCTACACCTTC.

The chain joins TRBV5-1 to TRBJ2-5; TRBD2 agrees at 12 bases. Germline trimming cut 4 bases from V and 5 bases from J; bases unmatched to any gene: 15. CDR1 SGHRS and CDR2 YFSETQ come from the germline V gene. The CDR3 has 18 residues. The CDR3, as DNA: TGCGCCAGCAGCCTTCTTGGACTAGCGGGAATTATTGGTGAGACCCAGTACTTC. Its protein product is CASSLLGLAGIIGETQYF.

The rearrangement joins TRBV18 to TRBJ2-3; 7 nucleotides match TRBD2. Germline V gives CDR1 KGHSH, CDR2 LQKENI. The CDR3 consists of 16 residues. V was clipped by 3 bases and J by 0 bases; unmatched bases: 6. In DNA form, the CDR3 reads TGTGCCAGCTCACCCAGCGGGACCTATAGCACAGATACGCAGTATTTT. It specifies CASSPSGTYSTDTQYF.

In nucleotides, the CDR3 is TGTGCCAGCAGCTCGTCAGGGAATTCTGGAAACACCATATATTTT. It codes for CASSSSGNSGNTIYF. The chain employs TRBV11-2 and TRBJ1-3, with D possibly TRBD1 on 5 matching bases. Looked up from germline, CDR1 is SGHAT and CDR2 is FQNNGV. V was shortened by 4 bases and J by 1 base, with 11 bases between the two germline ends. The CDR3 consists of 15 residues.

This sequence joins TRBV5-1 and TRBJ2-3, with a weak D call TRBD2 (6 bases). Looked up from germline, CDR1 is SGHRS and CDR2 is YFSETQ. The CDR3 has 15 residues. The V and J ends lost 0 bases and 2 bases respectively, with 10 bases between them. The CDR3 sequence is CASSLDGSYTDTQYF. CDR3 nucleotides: TGCGCCAGCAGCTTGGACGGGAGTTACACAGATACGCAGTATTTT. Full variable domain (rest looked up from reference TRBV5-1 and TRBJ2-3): KAGVTQTPRYLIKTRGQQVTLSCSPISGHRSVSWYQQTPGQGLQFLFEYFSETQRNKGNFPGRFSGRQFSNSRSEMNVSTLELGDSALYLCASSLDGSYTDTQYFGPGTRLTVL.

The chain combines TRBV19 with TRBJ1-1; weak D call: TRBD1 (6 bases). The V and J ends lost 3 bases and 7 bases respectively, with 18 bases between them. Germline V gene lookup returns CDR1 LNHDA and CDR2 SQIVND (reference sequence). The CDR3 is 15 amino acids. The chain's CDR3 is CASSIRAGEGGEAFF. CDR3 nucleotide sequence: TGTGCCAGTAGTATCAGGGCAGGGGAAGGGGGTGAAGCTTTCTTT.

In DNA, the CDR3 is TGCGCCAGCAGCTTTCAGGGAGAACCTGAAGCTTTCTTT. It translates to CASSFQGEPEAFF. The chain is built from TRBV5-1 and TRBJ1-1, with D tentatively TRBD1 (5 bases). Germline assignment: CDR1 SGHRS and CDR2 YFSETQ. This CDR3 is 13 amino acids long. Trimming cost V 2 bases and J 6 bases, with 11 bases left between them.

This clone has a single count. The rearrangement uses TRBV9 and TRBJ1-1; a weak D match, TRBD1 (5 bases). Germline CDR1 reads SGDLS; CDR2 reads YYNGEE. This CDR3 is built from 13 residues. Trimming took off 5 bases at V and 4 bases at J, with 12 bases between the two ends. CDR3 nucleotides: TGTGCCAGCAGGGGGGGTAGTGGCACTGAAGCTTTCTTT. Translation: CASRGGSGTEAFF.

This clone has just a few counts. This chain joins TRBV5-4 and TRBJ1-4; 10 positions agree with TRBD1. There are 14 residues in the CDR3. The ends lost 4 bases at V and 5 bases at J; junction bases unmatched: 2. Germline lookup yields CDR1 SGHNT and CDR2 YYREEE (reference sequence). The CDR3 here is CASSTGQGNEKLFF. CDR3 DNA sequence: TGTGCCAGCAGCACGGGACAGGGGAATGAAAAACTGTTTTTT.

Written as DNA, the CDR3 is TGTGCCAGCAGCTTAGGGCAGAGACAGTACAATGAGCAGTTCTTC. Translated: CASSLGQRQYNEQFF. The V and J genes are TRBV11-2 and TRBJ2-1; a weak D match, TRBD1 (5 bases). Trimming removed 1 base from V and 4 bases from J, with 11 bases in between. CDR3 length: 15 amino acids. The germline CDR1 and CDR2 sequences are SGHAT and FQNNGV.

DNA for the CDR3: TGTGCCAGCAGCGGTCGACAGGGGCACGATGAGCAGTTCTTC. Translation gives CASSGRQGHDEQFF. The genes are TRBV7-9 and TRBJ2-1, with 8 nucleotides matching TRBD1. Germline lookup yields CDR1 SEHNR and CDR2 FQNEAQ (reference sequence). The V and J ends lost 5 bases and 8 bases, in that order; junction bases with no gene match: 8. The CDR3 contains 14 residues. Full variable domain (missing parts from reference TRBV7-9 and TRBJ2-1): DTGVSQNPRHKITKRGQNVTFRCDPISEHNRLYWYRQTLGQGPEFLTYFQNEAQLEKSRLLSDRFSAERPKGSFSTLEIQRTEQGDSAMYLCASSGRQGHDEQFFGPGTRLTVL.

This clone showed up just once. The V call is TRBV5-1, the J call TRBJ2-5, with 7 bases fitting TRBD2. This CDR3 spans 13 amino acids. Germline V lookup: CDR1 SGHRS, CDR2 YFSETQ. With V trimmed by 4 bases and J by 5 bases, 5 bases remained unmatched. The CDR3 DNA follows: TGCGCCAGCAGCGGCGGGAGTCGGGAGACCCAGTACTTC. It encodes CASSGGSRETQYF.

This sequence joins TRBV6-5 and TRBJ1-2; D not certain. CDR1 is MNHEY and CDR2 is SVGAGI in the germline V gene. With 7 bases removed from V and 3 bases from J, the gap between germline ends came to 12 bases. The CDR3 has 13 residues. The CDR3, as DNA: TGTGCCAGCACCAAATCGGTAGACTATGGCTACACCTTC. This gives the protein CASTKSVDYGYTF.

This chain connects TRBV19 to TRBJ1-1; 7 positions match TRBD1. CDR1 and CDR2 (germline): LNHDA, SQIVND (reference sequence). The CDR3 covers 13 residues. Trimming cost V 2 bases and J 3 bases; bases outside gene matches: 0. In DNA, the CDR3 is TGTGCCAGTAGTATAACAGGGGACACTGAAGCTTTCTTT. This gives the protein CASSITGDTEAFF.